The sequence of this TCR beta chain was determined in a study of T cell responses to AZD1222 COVID-19 vaccine. Notes on the study in general: CD4 TCRs covered the whole spike, strongest at regions 160-218 and 743-854. At baseline, just five or six AZD1222 recipients tested seropositive. Nearly half of unique spike-specific TCRs reportedly avoided B.1.351 and B.1.1.7 mutated regions.

The assay was immunoSEQ multiplex PCR, and TCRdb's table has in-frame clones only and misses some. Of about 76,000 clones listed, 60% to 85% are singletons. Trimming removed 6 bases from V and 2 bases from J, with 8 bases in between. The CDR3 spans 13 residues. Per germline, CDR1 LNHNV and CDR2 YYDKDF (reference sequence). The sample holds a few counts of this clone. The antigen remains undetermined. The J gene is TRBJ1-3, the V gene TRBV15; TRBD1 might be the D (5 bases). This clonotype was sampled from an adult who received the MenACWY meningococcal vaccine as a control. The specimen comprised peripheral blood, sampled 28 days after the second dose of the MenACWY control vaccine. The CDR3 sequence: CATRLGAGNTIYF. The CDR3 nucleotides read TGTGCCACCAGACTGGGGGCTGGAAACACCATATATTTT. The whole variable domain, remainder taken from reference TRBV15 and TRBJ1-3, is DAMVIQNPRYQVTQFGKPVTLSCSQTLNHNVMYWYQQKSSQAPKLLFHYYDKDFNNEADTPDNFQSRRPNTSFCFLDIRSPGLGDTAMYLCATRLGAGNTIYFGEGSWLTVV.